The TCR beta chain under discussion was sequenced for a study of blood T cell repertoires in COVID-19 (TCRdb year 2020). Regarding the complete study: Collaborator samples came from the United States, Italy and Spain and covered acute and convalescent phases of COVID-19. Where HLA class I and class II types were available, the types were taken from metadata supplied by the sample provider, not from assay-based typing. A de-identified subject ID, COVID-19 status, age in years and sex were almost always included in the sample metadata. Samples came from the ongoing ImmuneRACE study (first 160 participants) plus 1,254 subjects from 6 global collaborators. The prospective study material was composed of cDNA or gDNA derived from T cells, B-cell-depleted T cells, or PBMCs. The dataset comprised deeply sampled blood TCRbeta repertoires from subjects exposed to, actively infected with, or recovered from COVID-19. The repertoires were released in a freely available public database meant as a resource for research on the immune response to SARS-CoV-2. General findings and caveats noted by the study authors: How much clinical and demographic metadata was included differed by source and by participant, and the metadata was provided uncurated.

The immunoSEQ Assay, a bias-controlled multiplex PCR, was used to amplify TCRbeta CDR3 regions from genomic DNA. The study's processing was this. The number of nucleated cells in each sample was estimated by amplification of reference gene primers within the assay. To quantify the absolute abundance of each unique TCRbeta CDR3 rearrangement, sequence reads were collapsed and filtered. For each sample, productive Simpson clonality was calculated by taking the square root of Simpson's diversity index across productive rearrangements. Sourced from immuneACCESS, this table was stored by TCRdb with only in-frame sequences that have V and J called. A share of the clones is absent; for the studies checked, an unresolved V gene accounts for under half, and the remainder has no known explanation. That table gives V, J and clone size, and the DNA gave D and trimming. A total of just over 300,000 clones appear in this sample, approximately 86% of them only once. The top ten clonotypes cover 8.5% to 10% of the sample.

Participants in the prospective study were enrolled through a virtual design, were aged roughly 18 to 95 years, and lived in roughly 25 United States geographic areas. In the prospective study, cohorts were assigned on the basis of participant-reported clinical history obtained from a screening survey and a study questionnaire. Recovered participants in ImmuneRACE Cohort 3 were defined as having two consecutive negative NP/OP PCR tests, clearance from a healthcare professional, or resolution of symptoms. In the prospective study, whole blood, serum and a nasopharyngeal or oropharyngeal swab were collected from each participant by mobile phlebotomists. Participants in the prospective study had the option to provide additional blood draws and questionnaires over a roughly 2-month period. Prospective study blood samples were shipped either frozen or at room temperature before DNA extraction. About this clone: Its cognate antigen has yet to be identified. Mismatch with germline at one junction end may stem from a read error.

The TCR was taken from a woman aged 18-30 years who had recovered from COVID-19. The specimen sequenced was PBMCs or T cells enriched from blood (not recorded which).

The CDR3 protein is CASSAPGLAGEWNF. The DNA reads TGTGCCAGCAGCGCACCGGGACTAGCGGGGGAATGGAACTTC. The sequence is built from TRBV7-9 and TRBJ2-4; TRBD2 matches 14 bases in the middle. The CDR3 holds 14 amino acids from the cysteine to the phenylalanine. Just CDR3 DNA is preserved here, 42 bases in frame from base 1. Per the germline V gene (reference sequence), SEHNR is the CDR1 and FQNEAQ is the CDR2.